Each of the 21 T cell receptor beta chains below was sequenced from the same sample in a study of shared clonotypes between healthy human individuals. Produced via immunoSEQ multiplex PCR; TCRdb's table is partial and in-frame only. The sample has about 1 million clones; around 74% are singletons. The sample was memory CD4+ T cells sorted from blood. Subset reported: CD45RA-negative fraction. These receptors all come from a man in his late teens or twenties in good health.

This chain uses TRBV7-3 with TRBJ2-1; D unresolved. V was shortened by 2 bases and J by 2 bases, with 10 bases between the two germline ends. CDR1 is SGHTA and CDR2 is FQGTGA in the germline V gene. The CDR3 has 15 amino acids. The CDR3 sequence is CASSLAADPYNEQFF. The CDR3 DNA reads as TGTGCCAGCAGCTTAGCAGCTGATCCCTACAATGAGCAGTTCTTC.

The rearrangement uses TRBV25-1 and TRBJ2-7; TRBD1 matches 8 bases. The CDR3 is 15 amino acids. V dropped 6 bases and J dropped 5; count of bases not matched to a gene: 12. Germline V gene data show CDR1 as MGHDK and CDR2 as SYGVNS. The CDR3: CASSVLGQGPDEQYF. The CDR3 DNA reads as TGTGCCAGCAGCGTTTTAGGACAGGGTCCGGACGAGCAGTACTTC.

The chain links TRBV7-2 to TRBJ2-2; 10 bases line up with TRBD2. This CDR3 has 16 residues. V was clipped by 5 bases and J by 2 bases; unmatched bases: 5. Germline V lookup: CDR1 SGHTA, CDR2 FQGNSA. The CDR3 sequence is CASSTTSGTNTGELFF. Written as DNA, the CDR3 is TGTGCCAGCAGCACCACTAGCGGGACAAACACCGGGGAGCTGTTTTTT.

In this sample, this clone turned up many times. This CDR3 is also generated by other DNA sequences in the sample. This chain links TRBV9 with TRBJ1-1; D ambiguous. Germline loops: CDR1 SGDLS, CDR2 YYNGEE. V lost 0 bases and J 1 base, leaving 4 bases between the germline ends. CDR3 length: 13 amino acids. The CDR3 loop is CASSVAANTEAFF. CDR3 sequence (DNA): TGTGCCAGCAGCGTAGCGGCGAACACTGAAGCTTTCTTT.

The rearrangement joins TRBV10-1 to TRBJ1-2; D unresolved. The CDR3 runs to 14 residues. Looked up from germline, CDR1 is WNHNN and CDR2 is SYGVQD (reference sequence). V lost 5 bases, J lost 0 bases, and 10 bases lay in between. CDR3 DNA: TGCGCCAGCAGTCCCTCCGGGTCTAACTATGGCTACACCTTC. As protein: CASSPSGSNYGYTF.

V usage is TRBV5-1 and J usage is TRBJ2-5, with 11 nucleotides matching TRBD2. V lost 4 bases and J lost 5; bases outside the gene matches: 19. This CDR3 spans 19 amino acids. Per the germline V gene, CDR1 is SGHRS and CDR2 is YFSETQ. This CDR3 reads CASSGQTSGIMVGWETQYF. The DNA for the CDR3 is TGCGCCAGCAGCGGCCAGACTAGCGGGATTATGGTGGGATGGGAGACCCAGTACTTC.

V gene TRBV6-6 combines with J gene TRBJ1-2; D remains ambiguous. The CDR3 is 12 amino acids. V lost 7 bases, J lost 3 bases, and 9 bases lay in between. CDR1 is MNHNY, CDR2 SVGAGI, per germline (reference sequence). The CDR3 spells CASTGMDYGYTF. CDR3 DNA sequence: TGTGCCAGCACCGGCATGGACTATGGCTACACCTTC.

The chain couples TRBV2 to TRBJ1-2; 8 positions match TRBD1. This CDR3 has 13 residues. From germline, CDR1 is SNHLY and CDR2 FYNNEI. Unmatched junction bases numbered 9, after V lost 7 bases and J lost 8 bases. CDR3 sequence reads: CASIAGGAAGYTF. The DNA of the CDR3 is TGTGCCAGCATCGCAGGGGGCGCAGCCGGCTACACCTTC.

The chain employs TRBV28 and TRBJ1-1, with D maybe TRBD1 (5 bases). This CDR3 spans 15 amino acids. The germline V and J ends were trimmed by 7 bases and 5 bases, with 20 bases remaining between them. In germline, CDR1 is MDHEN, CDR2 SYDVKM. The CDR3: CASIVGGAMGTEAFF. The CDR3 region has the DNA TGTGCCAGCATCGTGGGAGGGGCGATGGGAACTGAAGCTTTCTTT.

The rearrangement uses TRBV19 and TRBJ1-1; D uncertain. The V gene's germline CDR1 is LNHDA and CDR2 SQIVND (reference sequence). The germline V and J ends were trimmed by 6 bases and 5 bases, with 13 bases remaining between them. CDR3 length: 13 residues. The CDR3 reads CASRGRFGTEAFF. CDR3 in DNA: TGTGCCAGTAGAGGCAGGTTCGGGACTGAAGCTTTCTTT.

The chain carries TRBV5-6 and TRBJ1-4, with D perhaps matching TRBD1 (6 bases). V was clipped by 4 bases and J by 7 bases, with 17 bases between them. The CDR3 length is 15 residues. Germline V gene data show CDR1 as SGHDT and CDR2 as YYEEEE. CDR3 bases: TGTGCCAGCAGCACGGGGACACCCGGTGGTGAAAAACTGTTTTTT. Its translation is CASSTGTPGGEKLFF.

The CDR3, as DNA: TGCGCCAGCAGCTTGAGCACCCACTATGGCTACACCTTC. The encoded protein is CASSLSTHYGYTF. This chain connects TRBV5-1 to TRBJ1-2; no firm D call. This CDR3 contains 13 residues. Trimming shortened V by 1 base and J by 3 bases, and 7 bases separated the two germline ends. Germline assignment: CDR1 SGHRS and CDR2 YFSETQ.

The chain employs TRBV10-3 and TRBJ2-2, with D perhaps being TRBD1 or TRBD2 (5 bases each). CDR1 is ENHRY and CDR2 is SYGVKD in the germline V gene. The CDR3 is 14 residues long. Trimming cost V 4 bases and J 0 bases, with 6 bases left between them. CDR3 region: CAISGGTNTGELFF. Here the CDR3 DNA reads TGTGCCATCAGTGGGGGGACGAACACCGGGGAGCTGTTTTTT.

The chain joins TRBV11-2 to TRBJ1-6; D uncertain. The CDR3 spans 15 residues. Between the trimmed V and J ends, which lost 7 bases and 9 bases, there was a span of 19 bases. Germline lookup yields CDR1 SGHAT and CDR2 FQNNGV. The CDR3 bases are TGTGCCAGCACCTCAGGAGAGGGAGCTAGTTCACCCCTCCACTTT. Translating it yields CASTSGEGASSPLHF.

The chain recombines TRBV28 with TRBJ1-5; D is possibly TRBD1 (6 bases). V was pared by 3 bases and J by 2 bases, with 11 bases between. This CDR3 is 15 amino acids long. Germline CDR1 MDHEN, CDR2 SYDVKM. DNA for the CDR3: TGTGCCAGCAGTTTGTCACAGGGAGGCAATCAGCCCCAGCATTTT. Translated, it gives CASSLSQGGNQPQHF.

The chain employs TRBV6-5 and TRBJ1-6, with D perhaps TRBD1 (5 bases). The germline V gene has CDR1 MNHEY and CDR2 SVGAGI. V shed 6 bases and J shed 5 bases, with 14 bases lying between them. The CDR3 sequence is 15 residues long. Here the CDR3 DNA reads TGTGCCAGCAGACCCTCCGGGACGGATAATTCACCCCTCCACTTT. This sequence encodes CASRPSGTDNSPLHF.

This clone has just one count. The rearrangement joins TRBV7-3 to TRBJ2-1, with 8 bases matching TRBD1. Trimming took 4 bases from V and 8 from J; bases not matched to a gene: 10. The CDR3 has 15 residues. CDR1 is SGHTA and CDR2 is FQGTGA in the germline V gene. The CDR3, as DNA: TGTGCCAGCAGCTCCCAGGGGGCTTCCGGCCATGAGCAGTTCTTC. It codes for CASSSQGASGHEQFF.

The gene calls are TRBV6-5 and TRBJ2-1, with D unclear. V was shortened by 2 bases and J by 7 bases, with 15 bases between the two germline ends. CDR3 length: 15 residues. Per germline, CDR1 MNHEY and CDR2 SVGAGI. The CDR3 DNA reads TGTGCCAGCAGTTACGGCACCCCCATCAGGAATGAGCAGTTCTTC. Protein sequence: CASSYGTPIRNEQFF.

The chain is built from TRBV9 and TRBJ1-2; possible D gene TRBD1, 5 bases. Deletions cut 4 bases from V and 4 bases from J, with 14 bases between. The CDR3 sequence is 14 residues long. Germline CDR1 and CDR2: SGDLS and YYNGEE. CDR3 loop: CASSPGDFAYGYTF. The CDR3 coding sequence is TGTGCCAGCAGCCCGGGGGACTTCGCCTATGGCTACACCTTC.

This clone was observed many times. V and J are TRBV5-4 and TRBJ2-3, with TRBD1 as a possible D gene (6 bases). The CDR3 is made up of 15 amino acids. Germline values: CDR1 SGHNT, CDR2 YYREEE (reference sequence). V gave up 0 bases and J gave up 2 bases, with 10 bases separating them. The CDR3 region is CASSLGGQLTDTQYF. CDR3 sequence (DNA): TGTGCCAGCAGCTTGGGTGGACAGCTCACAGATACGCAGTATTTT.

The chain uses TRBV19 and TRBJ1-5; D uncertain. This CDR3 comprises 13 residues. Trimming pared 3 bases from V and 7 bases from J, leaving 10 bases between. In germline, CDR1 is LNHDA, CDR2 SQIVND (reference sequence). CDR3 sequence: CASSMEGWQPQHF. Written as DNA, the CDR3 is TGTGCCAGTAGTATGGAGGGTTGGCAGCCCCAGCATTTT.